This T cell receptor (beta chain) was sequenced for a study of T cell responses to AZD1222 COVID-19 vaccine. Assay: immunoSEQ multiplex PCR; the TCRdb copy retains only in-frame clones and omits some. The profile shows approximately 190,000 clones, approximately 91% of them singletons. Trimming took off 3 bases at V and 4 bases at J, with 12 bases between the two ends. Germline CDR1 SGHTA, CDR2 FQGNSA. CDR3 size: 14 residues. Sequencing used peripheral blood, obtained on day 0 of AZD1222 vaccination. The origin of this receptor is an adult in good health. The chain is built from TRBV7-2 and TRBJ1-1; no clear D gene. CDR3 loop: CASSLALQPTEAFF. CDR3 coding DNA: TGTGCCAGCAGCTTGGCTCTACAGCCCACTGAAGCTTTCTTT.